The 7 T cell receptor beta chains reported below all come from one sample, sequenced in a study of T cells in Graves' hyperthyroidism and ophthalmopathy. Amplification targeted TCR beta CDR3 regions from RNA transcripts. HTBI primers were the set used in a first-round RT-PCR of the TCR CDR3. TCRdb used MiXCR to reprocess the multiplex PCR reads, holding one entry per CDR3 protein. The sample yields 150,000 or so distinct CDR3 sequences, just under 9.5% seen once. The sample comprised blood. All receptors derive from a woman aged 18-35 years with Graves' hyperthyroidism that later progressed to Graves' ophthalmopathy.

This clonotype was detected ten times or more. The chain joins TRBV24-1 to TRBJ1-5; 9 bases are shared with TRBD1. V lost 4 bases to trimming and J lost 6 bases; unmatched junction nucleotides: 6. The CDR3 is 15 residues long. Germline CDR1 is KGHDR and CDR2 is SFDVKD. The CDR3 region has the DNA TGTGCCACCAGTGACAGAACAGGGGGCAGTCAGCCCCAGCATTTT. Translation: CATSDRTGGSQPQHF.

The chain uses TRBV4-2 and TRBJ1-2, with D possibly matching TRBD1 (5 bases). This CDR3 is built from 13 residues. Trimming shortened V by 0 bases and J by 6 bases, and 8 bases separated the two germline ends. Per germline, CDR1 LGHNA and CDR2 YNFKEQ. The CDR3 loop reads CASSQDSGDGYTF. DNA for the CDR3: TGTGCCAGCAGCCAAGACTCGGGGGATGGCTACACCTTC.

At least ten counts were recorded for this clonotype. The chain joins TRBV20-1 to TRBJ1-2; 12 bases fit TRBD1. CDR3 size: 15 residues. Per germline, CDR1 DFQATT and CDR2 SNEGSKA (reference sequence). Trimming removed 4 bases from V and 6 bases from J; junction bases left unmatched: 9. CDR3 loop: CSATNQGQGAHGYTF. Written as DNA, the CDR3 is TGCAGTGCTACCAACCAGGGACAGGGGGCGCATGGCTACACCTTC.

The V and J genes are TRBV5-4 and TRBJ1-4; possibly TRBD1 for D (5 bases). CDR3 size: 15 residues. With 0 bases removed from V and 3 bases from J, the gap between germline ends came to 9 bases. Per germline, CDR1 SGHNT and CDR2 YYREEE (reference sequence). The CDR3 spells CASSLDGGPNEKLFF. The DNA for the CDR3 is TGTGCCAGCAGCTTGGATGGGGGACCTAATGAAAAACTGTTTTTT.

At least ten counts were recorded for this clonotype. The V and J genes are TRBV20-1 and TRBJ2-1, with 14 nucleotides matching TRBD2. J gave up 10 bases and V 0 bases, and 5 bases lay outside the gene matches. Germline lookup yields CDR1 DFQATT and CDR2 SNEGSKA (reference sequence). The length of the CDR3 is 15 residues. The DNA for the CDR3 is TGCAGTGCTAGAGATTGGGGGACTAGCGGGAGAGAGCAGTTCTTC. Encoded protein: CSARDWGTSGREQFF.

J is TRBJ2-5 and V is TRBV19; D ambiguous. Trimming removed 5 bases from V and 2 bases from J, with 15 bases in between. CDR3 length: 15 residues. Germline V gene sequence: CDR1 LNHDA, CDR2 SQIVND (reference sequence). In DNA form, the CDR3 reads TGTGCCAGTAGTTTGTCTAGGATTTTACAAGAGACCCAGTACTTC. Its translation: CASSLSRILQETQYF.

This clonotype was picked up many times. The chain employs TRBV7-9 and TRBJ1-1; D is perhaps TRBD1 (5 bases). Germline-derived CDR1 and CDR2 are SEHNR and FQNEAQ (reference sequence). There are 14 residues in the CDR3. V lost 4 bases and J lost 7, with 16 bases in between. CDR3 residues: CASSSIGGSIEAFF. CDR3 in DNA: TGTGCCAGCAGCTCAATTGGGGGGTCCATTGAAGCTTTCTTT.